A single sample is the source of the 27 T cell receptor beta chains below, sequenced in a study of CD8+CD57+ T cells in acquired aplastic anemia. Patients chosen for sequencing had shown CD8+CD57+ cell expansion by flow cytometry. The TCR beta profiling, which covered VDJ combination and CDR3 sequence, was carried out using genomic DNA as the template. TCRdb analysed the reads with MiXCR anew, one entry per CDR3 protein. This table has 150,000 to 200,000 distinct CDR3 sequences, 48% appearing once. What was sequenced was sorted CD4+, CD8+, or CD8+CD57+ T cells (not recorded which) from PBMCs. All receptors come from a human donor with aplastic anemia.

J is TRBJ2-1 and V is TRBV2, with 7 positions matching TRBD2. The CDR3 has 12 residues. V gave up 9 bases and J gave up 3 bases; unmatched junction bases: 2. The germline V gene encodes CDR1 SNHLY and CDR2 FYNNEI. The CDR3 protein is CARLADYNEQFF. In nucleotides, the CDR3 is TGTGCCAGGCTAGCGGACTACAATGAGCAGTTCTTC.

Notes on this clonotype: The conserved phenylalanine or tryptophan normally closing the CDR3 is absent here, so this likely arose from a read error. Because the CDR3's place on the DNA is in doubt, the DNA is left out and the CDR3 is given as listed by TCRdb. V is TRBV19 and J is TRBJ1-6. Germline V CDR1 and CDR2: LNHDA, SQIVND (reference sequence). The CDR3 is 9 residues long, counting both termini. The CDR3 spells CASRRDPRK.

This chain uses TRBV19 with TRBJ2-3; a weak D match, TRBD2 (5 bases). CDR1 is LNHDA and CDR2 is SQIVND in the germline V gene (reference sequence). The germline V and J ends were trimmed by 4 bases and 4 bases, with 9 bases remaining between them. This CDR3 is built from 13 residues. The CDR3 region is CASSTEAADTQYF. CDR3 in DNA: TGTGCCAGTAGTACAGAAGCGGCAGATACGCAGTATTTT.

This rearrangement joins TRBV11-2 to TRBJ1-2, with 9 bases identical to TRBD1. CDR3 size: 17 residues. Germline CDR1 SGHAT, CDR2 FQNNGV. Trimming cost V 5 bases and J 4 bases; bases outside gene matches: 14. The CDR3 loop reads CASSPGTGKGYSYGYTF. In DNA, the CDR3 is TGTGCCAGCAGCCCGGGGACAGGGAAGGGATATTCCTATGGCTACACCTTC.

The sample holds many counts of this clonotype. The chain has TRBV12-3 or TRBV12-4 and TRBJ1-1; a possible D gene is TRBD1 (6 bases). V shed 7 bases and J shed 1 base, with 7 bases lying between them. The CDR3 consists of 12 residues. The CDR3 DNA reads as TGTGCCAGCAAGGGGGAGAACACTGAAGCTTTCTTT. Protein product: CASKGENTEAFF.

The chain carries TRBV11-2 and TRBJ1-6; unclear D gene. Germline V gene data show CDR1 as SGHAT and CDR2 as FQNNGV. The CDR3 covers 15 residues. Trimming pared 1 base from V and 7 bases from J, leaving 11 bases between. The CDR3, as DNA: TGTGCCAGCAGCTTAGGGAGGAGGAAGAATTCACCCCTCCACTTT. Translation: CASSLGRRKNSPLHF.

V usage is TRBV7-6 and J usage is TRBJ2-4, with D perhaps matching TRBD1 or TRBD2 (7 bases each). Germline CDR1 and CDR2: SGHVS and FNYEAQ. There are 18 residues in the CDR3. V lost 5 bases and J 0 bases, leaving 20 bases between the germline ends. DNA for the CDR3: TGTGCCAGCAGCCCCCGACAGGGAGGGGTACTAGCCAAAAACATTCAGTACTTC. Translating it yields CASSPRQGGVLAKNIQYF.

The V call is TRBV5-8, the J call TRBJ2-7; no reliable D call. From germline, CDR1 is SGHTS and CDR2 YDEGEE. V shed 1 base and J shed 4 bases, with 9 bases lying between them. CDR3 size: 13 residues. CDR3 residues: CASSLSQLYEQYF. CDR3 bases: TGTGCCAGCAGCTTGAGTCAGCTTTACGAGCAGTACTTC.

V usage is TRBV7-9 and J usage is TRBJ1-6; no firm D call. The CDR3 covers 14 residues. Germline values: CDR1 SEHNR, CDR2 FQNEAQ (reference sequence). V dropped 4 bases and J dropped 10 bases, with 14 bases sitting between them. The CDR3 protein is CASSSDGPNSPLHF. CDR3 bases: TGTGCCAGCAGCTCCGACGGGCCAAACTCACCCCTCCACTTT.

The chain carries TRBV20-1 and TRBJ1-1; 8 nucleotides align to TRBD1. After removal of 0 bases from V and 7 bases from J, the junction contained 4 bases not matched to a gene. In germline, CDR1 is DFQATT, CDR2 SNEGSKA (reference sequence). The CDR3 has 13 residues. CDR3 coding DNA: TGCAGTGCTAGAGACTCCAGGGGGCTTGAAGCTTTCTTT. The encoded protein is CSARDSRGLEAFF.

A remark on this clonotype: This could be a read error, since a much larger clone is one nucleotide away. CDR3 bases: TGTGCCAGCAGGAATAGCGGGATGCGCACCGGGGAGCTGTTTTTT. As protein: CASRNSGMRTGELFF. The rearrangement joins TRBV2 to TRBJ2-2; 8 nucleotides line up with TRBD2. This CDR3 is built from 15 residues. The J segment lost 4 bases and the V segment lost 6 bases, leaving 7 bases of the junction unmatched. Germline V gene sequence: CDR1 SNHLY, CDR2 FYNNEI. The full variable domain, its missing parts supplied by reference TRBV2 and TRBJ2-2, is EPEVTQTPSHQVTQMGQEVILRCVPISNHLYFYWYRQILGQKVEFLVSFYNNEISEKSEIFDDQFSVERPDGSNFTLKIRSTKLEDSAMYFCASRNSGMRTGELFFGEGSRLTVL.

There are a few counts of this clonotype. The chain couples TRBV29-1 to TRBJ2-3; the match to TRBD2 covers 10 bases. This CDR3 region has 16 residues. CDR1 is SQVTM, CDR2 ANQGSEA, per germline. V shed 5 bases, J shed 0 bases, and the junction held 8 bases outside the gene matches. The CDR3 here is CSVRLAGSSSTDTQYF. For the CDR3, the DNA is TGCAGCGTTAGACTAGCGGGTTCTTCTAGCACAGATACGCAGTATTTT.

This chain's CDR3 is CATSASGRSNEQFF. In DNA form, the CDR3 reads TGTGCCACCAGTGCTAGCGGGAGATCTAATGAGCAGTTCTTC. The chain couples TRBV24-1 to TRBJ2-1; 10 positions agree with TRBD2. The CDR3 is 14 residues long. Germline CDR1 reads KGHDR; CDR2 reads SFDVKD. J gave up 7 bases and V 5 bases, and 4 bases lay outside the gene matches.

The chain employs TRBV2 and TRBJ2-7, with D perhaps given as TRBD1 or TRBD2 (5 bases each). Trimming took off 6 bases at V and 6 bases at J, with 24 bases between the two ends. The CDR3 is made up of 16 amino acids. The V gene's germline CDR1 is SNHLY and CDR2 FYNNEI. This CDR3 is CASSQEGRADTLEQYF. Here the CDR3 DNA reads TGTGCCAGCAGCCAAGAGGGACGGGCGGACACCCTCGAGCAGTACTTC.

The V and J genes are TRBV19 and TRBJ2-5; 10 bases line up with TRBD1. Germline assignment: CDR1 LNHDA and CDR2 SQIVND (reference sequence). Trimming cost V 5 bases and J 5 bases; bases outside gene matches: 5. The CDR3 covers 14 residues. Here the CDR3 DNA reads TGTGCCAGTAGTGCGGGACAGGGGATGGAGACCCAGTACTTC. Amino acids: CASSAGQGMETQYF.

This clonotype has ten or more counts. The J gene is TRBJ2-3, the V gene TRBV12-3 or TRBV12-4; D gene unclear. V lost 3 bases, J lost 6 bases, and 7 bases lay in between. This CDR3 contains 12 residues. CDR3 sequence (DNA): TGTGCCAGCAGTTTGATCCCGGATACGCAGTATTTT. This sequence encodes CASSLIPDTQYF.

This clonotype appeared a few times. Given a much more abundant clone one base away, this may be a read error. CDR3 coding DNA: TGTGCCAGCCGCAAAAGGTCCGAAATCTCCTGCGAGCAGTACTTC. Its translation: CASRKRSEISCEQYF. This chain joins TRBV12-3 or TRBV12-4 and TRBJ2-7; no clear D. This CDR3 is 15 amino acids long.

Ten or more counts support this clonotype. The chain is built from TRBV3-1 and TRBJ1-2; D is uncertain. The CDR3 is made up of 14 amino acids. The germline V gene has CDR1 LGHDT and CDR2 YNNKEL (reference sequence). V was clipped by 0 bases and J by 1 base, with 6 bases between them. The CDR3 region is CASSQEQFNYGYTF. For the CDR3, the DNA is TGTGCCAGCAGCCAAGAACAGTTTAACTATGGCTACACCTTC.

This clonotype was counted many times. The V call is TRBV15, the J call TRBJ1-5; possible D gene TRBD1, 6 bases. V lost 3 bases to trimming and J lost 6 bases, with 12 bases between them. The germline gives CDR1 LNHNV, CDR2 YYDKDF (reference sequence). The CDR3 length is 14 residues. The CDR3 sequence is CATSRDSGTQPQHF. Here the CDR3 DNA reads TGTGCCACCAGCAGGGACAGCGGAACTCAGCCCCAGCATTTT.

This rearrangement joins TRBV15 to TRBJ1-4; TRBD1 is a possible D gene (6 bases). In germline, CDR1 is LNHNV, CDR2 YYDKDF (reference sequence). The CDR3 has 15 residues. The germline V and J ends were trimmed by 0 bases and 7 bases, with 12 bases remaining between them. The CDR3 is CATSREGRGSEKLFF. CDR3 nucleotide sequence: TGTGCCACCAGCAGAGAAGGCAGGGGTTCTGAAAAACTGTTTTTT.

This clonotype was counted between two and nine times. The chain has TRBV10-3 and TRBJ2-2; a possible D gene is TRBD2 (6 bases). V lost 4 bases and J lost 3, with 9 bases in between. From germline, CDR1 is ENHRY and CDR2 SYGVKD. This CDR3 has 14 amino acids. The CDR3 protein is CAISAGVDTGELFF. The CDR3 coding sequence is TGTGCCATCAGTGCGGGGGTGGACACCGGGGAGCTGTTTTTT.

This clonotype was picked up many times. The V and J genes are TRBV5-1 and TRBJ1-2; the match to TRBD1 covers 7 bases. Per germline, CDR1 SGHRS and CDR2 YFSETQ. CDR3 length: 14 amino acids. Germline trimming cut 4 bases from V and 9 bases from J; bases unmatched to any gene: 12. The chain's CDR3 is CASSPTPSTGSYTF. The CDR3 DNA sequence: TGCGCCAGCAGCCCCACCCCGTCGACAGGGAGCTACACCTTC.

The table lists this clonotype with a few counts. This chain connects TRBV28 to TRBJ2-3, with no clear D. V was shortened by 7 bases and J by 1 base, with 12 bases between the two germline ends. The germline gives CDR1 MDHEN, CDR2 SYDVKM. This CDR3 is 14 amino acids long. In nucleotides, the CDR3 is TGTGCCAGCATGAAGCTAAGGGGCACAGATACGCAGTATTTT. Its translation is CASMKLRGTDTQYF.

The chain combines TRBV2 with TRBJ2-7; D gene unclear. Germline V gene lookup returns CDR1 SNHLY and CDR2 FYNNEI. The CDR3 length is 12 residues. The ends were cut back, 7 bases at V and 2 bases at J, with 9 bases in the middle. The CDR3 DNA is TGTGCCAGCAAGGTGGCCGCCTACGAGCAGTACTTC. Translating it yields CASKVAAYEQYF. The complete variable domain, with remaining parts taken from reference TRBV2 and TRBJ2-7, reads EPEVTQTPSHQVTQMGQEVILRCVPISNHLYFYWYRQILGQKVEFLVSFYNNEISEKSEIFDDQFSVERPDGSNFTLKIRSTKLEDSAMYFCASKVAAYEQYFGPGTRLTVT.

This chain uses TRBV24-1 with TRBJ2-5, with 7 positions matching TRBD1. The CDR3 is 14 residues long. Germline V CDR1 and CDR2: KGHDR, SFDVKD. The V gene end was trimmed by 2 bases and the J gene end by 5 bases; junction bases not matched to a gene: 4. In DNA form, the CDR3 reads TGTGCCACCAGTGATTGGAACAGGGGTGAGACCCAGTACTTC. Its translation is CATSDWNRGETQYF.

There are many counts of this clonotype. The CDR3 region has the DNA TGTGCCAGCAGCTTCGACCCGGCCTATGGCTACACCTTC. Amino acid sequence: CASSFDPAYGYTF. The rearrangement uses TRBV7-2 and TRBJ1-2, with D unclear. This CDR3 contains 13 residues. The germline V gene encodes CDR1 SGHTA and CDR2 FQGNSA. Trimming cost V 3 bases and J 4 bases, with 9 bases left between them.

The V and J genes are TRBV4-2 and TRBJ2-6, with 11 nucleotides matching TRBD1. The CDR3 runs 18 residues. Germline loops: CDR1 LGHNA, CDR2 YNFKEQ. With V trimmed by 6 bases and J by 2 bases, 9 bases remained unmatched. The CDR3 DNA is TGTGCCAGCAGAAGATTACCGGGACAGGGGGCTGGGGCCAACGTCCTGACTTTC. Protein product: CASRRLPGQGAGANVLTF.